A selection of T cell receptor beta chains follows, all from one sample in a study of T cell responses to AZD1222 COVID-19 vaccine. Clones were read by immunoSEQ multiplex PCR, and TCRdb kept only the in-frame ones, dropping some. The top ten hold just over 9.5% of the sample, which has about 120,000 clones, almost 90% seen once. This specimen consisted of peripheral blood, obtained on day 0 of AZD1222 vaccination. Receptors originate from an adult in good health. The CDR3 runs from the conserved cysteine through the conserved F or W. A D gene is named only where the DNA matches it firmly. A row's size may be missing; if present it is once, few, many or a size class.

>.|TRBV12-3/TRBV12-4|.|TRBJ2-7
TGTGCCAGCAGTCCCTTCTGCGAGCAGTACTTC
CASSPFCEQYF
>.|TRBV4-1|.|TRBJ1-2
TGCGCCAGCAGCCAAACCCCTGGAGGGACCGGCTACACCTTC
CASSQTPGGTGYTF
>.|TRBV10-3|TRBD1|TRBJ1-1
TGTGCCGTAGGACAGGGACTGAACACTGAAGCTTTCTTT
CAVGQGLNTEAFF
>once|TRBV7-9|TRBD2|TRBJ2-7
TGTGCCAGCAGCTCCGGCCTGGGACTAGCGGGAAATTTCGAGCAGTACTTC
CASSSGLGLAGNFEQYF
>once|TRBV6-2/TRBV6-3|.|TRBJ2-6
TGTGCCAGCAGTTACCAGGGCGCTGGGGCCAACGTCCTGACTTTC
CASSYQGAGANVLTF
>.|TRBV6-5|.|TRBJ1-2
TGTGCCAGCAGTTACGGGCCGGACTATGGCTACACCTTC
CASSYGPDYGYTF
>.|TRBV18|.|TRBJ1-4
TGTGCCAGCTCACCACCCGGTTCCAATGAAAAACTGTTTTTT
CASSPPGSNEKLFF
>.|TRBV7-2|.|TRBJ2-7
TGTGCCAGCAGCCAATTCGTTGGTCAGGGAGGAGGCTTC
CASSQFVGQGGGF
>.|TRBV4-3|TRBD1|TRBJ1-2
TGCGCCAGCAGCCGGACAGGGCACTATGGCTACACCTTC
CASSRTGHYGYTF
>.|TRBV6-5|.|TRBJ2-1
TGTGCCAGCAGTACCAGTTGGAGCTCCTACAATGAGCAGTTCTTC
CASSTSWSSYNEQFF
>few|TRBV7-2|TRBD1|TRBJ1-2
TGTGCCAGCAGCCCAGGGACAGGGGACTATGGCTACACCTTC
CASSPGTGDYGYTF
>.|TRBV5-1|TRBD1|TRBJ1-2
TGCGCCAGCAGCTTGGCCATCGGGACAGGGCCCCTAAACTATGGCTACACCTTC
CASSLAIGTGPLNYGYTF
>.|TRBV7-2|TRBD2|TRBJ2-3
TGTGCCAGCAGCTTCCAAGCTAGCGGGGGAGATACGCAGTATTTT
CASSFQASGGDTQYF
>.|TRBV3-1/TRBV3-2|.|TRBJ2-5
TGTGCCAGCAGCCTCCGGAGATTGGAGACCCAGTACTTC
CASSLRRLETQYF
>.|TRBV15|.|TRBJ2-1
TGTGCCACCAGCAGAGATGGGGGAGACAATGAGCAGTTCTTC
CATSRDGGDNEQFF
>.|TRBV28|.|TRBJ1-3
TGTGCCAGCAGTTTTACTTGGCAGGGAAACACCATATATTTT
CASSFTWQGNTIYF
>.|TRBV18|.|TRBJ2-2
TGTGCCAGCTCGCTAAAAGGAGGGCCTGACACCGGGGAGCTGTTTTTT
CASSLKGGPDTGELFF
>.|TRBV7-9|.|TRBJ1-4
TGTGCCAGCAGCGACCCCGGGATGGTAGCCCCCCGGGGCGAAAAACTGTTTTTT
CASSDPGMVAPRGEKLFF